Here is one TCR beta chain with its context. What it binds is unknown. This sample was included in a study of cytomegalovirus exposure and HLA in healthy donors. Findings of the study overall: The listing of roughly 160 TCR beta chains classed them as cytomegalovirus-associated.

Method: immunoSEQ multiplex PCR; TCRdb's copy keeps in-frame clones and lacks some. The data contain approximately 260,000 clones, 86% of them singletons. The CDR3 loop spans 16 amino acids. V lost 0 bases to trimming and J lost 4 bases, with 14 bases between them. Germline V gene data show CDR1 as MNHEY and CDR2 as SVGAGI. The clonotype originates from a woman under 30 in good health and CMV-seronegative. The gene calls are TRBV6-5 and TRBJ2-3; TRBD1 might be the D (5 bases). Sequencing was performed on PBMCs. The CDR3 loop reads CASSYSKTRVADTQYF. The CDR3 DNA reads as TGTGCCAGCAGTTACTCGAAGACCAGGGTCGCAGATACGCAGTATTTT.